The source of this T cell receptor (beta chain) is a study of blood T cell repertoires in COVID-19. Study details: Acute and convalescent COVID-19 specimens originated in the United States, Italy and Spain. In each case, the material was cDNA or gDNA derived from T cells, B-cell-depleted T cells, or PBMCs.

The V end lost 1 base, the J end lost 4 bases, and 19 bases lay between the germline ends. The V gene's germline CDR1 is SGHTA and CDR2 FQGNSA. CDR3 length: 17 amino acids. As processed by the authors: Researchers report that nucleated cell counts were estimated from reference gene primer amplification. Generated by immunoSEQ multiplex PCR, the TCRdb table keeps only in-frame clones and is missing some. Clonal size and the V and J genes are those of that table, whereas D and trimming came from the DNA. The sample yields 130,000 or so clones, about 86% seen once. The clonotype comes from a woman aged 55-70 years with acute or convalescent COVID-19. Sequenced material: peripheral blood. The chain recombines TRBV7-2 with TRBJ1-2, with TRBD1 as a possible D gene (5 bases). CDR3 nucleotides: TGTGCCAGCAGCTTAGGGGTTGGCAGGGCGTCGGGCTATGGCTACACCTTC. It codes for CASSLGVGRASGYGYTF. Variable domain in full (rest from reference TRBV7-2 and TRBJ1-2): GAGVSQSPSNKVTEKGKDVELRCDPISGHTALYWYRQSLGQGLEFLIYFQGNSAPDKSGLPSDRFSAERTGGSVSTLTIQRTQQEDSAVYLCASSLGVGRASGYGYTFGSGTRLTVV.